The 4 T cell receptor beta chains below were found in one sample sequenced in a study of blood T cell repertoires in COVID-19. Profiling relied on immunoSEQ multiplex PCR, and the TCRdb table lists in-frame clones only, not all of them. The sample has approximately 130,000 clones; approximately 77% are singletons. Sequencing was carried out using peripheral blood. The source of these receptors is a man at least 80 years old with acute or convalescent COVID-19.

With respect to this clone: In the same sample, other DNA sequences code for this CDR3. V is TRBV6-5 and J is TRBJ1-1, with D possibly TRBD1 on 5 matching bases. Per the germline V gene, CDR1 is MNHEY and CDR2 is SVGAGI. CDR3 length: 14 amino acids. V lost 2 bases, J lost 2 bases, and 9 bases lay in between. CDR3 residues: CASSYLQGNTEAFF. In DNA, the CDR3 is TGTGCCAGCAGTTACCTCCAGGGAAACACTGAAGCTTTCTTT.

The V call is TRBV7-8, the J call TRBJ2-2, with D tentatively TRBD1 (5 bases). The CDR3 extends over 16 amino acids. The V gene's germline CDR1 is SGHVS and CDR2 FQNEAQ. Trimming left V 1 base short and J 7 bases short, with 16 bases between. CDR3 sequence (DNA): TGTGCCAGCAGCTTAGTATCCGGCAGGGCGGACGGGGAGCTGTTTTTT. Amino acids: CASSLVSGRADGELFF.

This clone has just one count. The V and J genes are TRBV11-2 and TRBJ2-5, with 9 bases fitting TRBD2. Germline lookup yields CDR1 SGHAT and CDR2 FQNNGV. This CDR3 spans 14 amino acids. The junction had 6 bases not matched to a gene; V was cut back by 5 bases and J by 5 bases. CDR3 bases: TGTGCCAGCAGCCCGCGGGGGGGCCGGGAGACCCAGTACTTC. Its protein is CASSPRGGRETQYF.

CDR3 protein: CASSWSQTGATEAFF. For the CDR3, the DNA is TGTGCCAGCAGTTGGTCGCAGACAGGCGCCACTGAAGCTTTCTTT. The chain has TRBV6-5 and TRBJ1-1; weak D call: TRBD1 (6 bases). The CDR3 is 15 residues long. The germline gives CDR1 MNHEY, CDR2 SVGAGI. The ends were cut back, 4 bases at V and 4 bases at J, with 16 bases in the middle.